The present entry profiles one T cell receptor (beta chain) with its context. Its antigen is unidentified. CDR1 is SQVTM, CDR2 ANQGSEA, per germline. V shed 3 bases and J shed 2 bases, with 7 bases lying between them. CDR3 length: 12 amino acids. These data come from a study of lymphopenia after photon versus proton radiotherapy. General study results and limits: Only patients who died were analyzed for survival; proton advantage is unproven. A bigger post-nadir fall in TCR diversity correlated inversely with survival time in deceased patients. Post-nadir diversity loss with photons came from oligoclonal expansion, particularly CD8+ Temra cells. Photon-treated patients lost naive T cells and TCR diversity; proton-treated stayed stable.

TCRdb's copy holds only in-frame clones and misses some; the assay was immunoSEQ multiplex PCR. The sample includes around 66,000 clones, about 86% of them seen just once. The chain has TRBV29-1 and TRBJ1-2; no definite D call. The source material was peripheral blood, sampled from a patient treated with photon-based radiotherapy. This clonotype originated in a man aged 35 to 55 with gastric cancer. CDR3 DNA: TGCAGCGTTGATGATGGAAACTATGGCTACACCTTC. This gives the protein CSVDDGNYGYTF.